The following is a T cell receptor beta chain sequence with its context. The antigen is unknown. It was second doses at about 4 or about 12 weeks that were pooled. Germline V gene data show CDR1 as GTSNPN and CDR2 as SVGIG (reference sequence). Germline trimming cut 2 bases from V and 6 bases from J; bases unmatched to any gene: 6. The CDR3 runs 15 residues. This specimen comes from a study of T cell responses to AZD1222 COVID-19 vaccine. Notes on the study in general: Repertoire sampling occurred only after the peak T cell response.

Produced via immunoSEQ multiplex PCR; TCRdb's table is partial and in-frame only. The profile shows about 200,000 clones, approximately 89% of them singletons. This sample comprised peripheral blood, obtained 28 days after the second AZD1222 dose. The chain links TRBV30 to TRBJ1-5, with TRBD1 matching 11 bases. The sequence came from an adult who received the AZD1222 COVID-19 vaccine. CDR3 in amino acids: CAWSPGQGAIQPQHF. DNA of the CDR3: TGTGCCTGGAGTCCCGGACAGGGGGCGATTCAGCCCCAGCATTTT.